These T cell receptor beta chains were read from a single sample in a study of T cells in Graves' hyperthyroidism and ophthalmopathy. TCRdb re-called the multiplex PCR reads with MiXCR, one entry per CDR3 protein. The table lists roughly 100,000 distinct CDR3 sequences, 35% to 45% of them singletons. Material: peripheral blood or thyroid tissue (not recorded which). The origin of the receptors is a woman under 40 with Graves' hyperthyroidism. Each CDR3 is given with its conserved first and last residue. A D gene is named only where the DNA matches it firmly. Clone size, where shown, is once, few, many, or a class for clones that have expanded.

>TRBJ1-5|NA|TRBV28|NA
CASSSAGGPQPQHF
TGTGCCAGCAGCTCGGCCGGGGGGCCTCAGCCCCAGCATTTT
>TRBJ2-5|NA|TRBV20-1|NA
CSATPRRKAQYF
TGCAGTGCTACACCGCGACGGAAGGCCCAGTACTTC
>TRBJ1-1|NA|TRBV5-1|many
CASSSNPSRTEAFF
TGCGCCAGCAGCTCCAACCCTTCAAGGACTGAAGCTTTCTTT
>TRBJ1-1|TRBD1|TRBV10-3|NA
CAIRGTGGTEAFF
TGTGCCATCAGGGGAACAGGGGGCACTGAAGCTTTCTTT
>TRBJ2-7|TRBD2|TRBV7-2|NA
CASSPGFTLAGSYEQYF
TGTGCCAGCAGCCCGGGCTTCACCTTAGCGGGCTCCTACGAGCAGTACTTC
>TRBJ2-5|TRBD2|TRBV5-1|NA
CASRQGASGRQETQYF
TGCGCCAGCAGGCAGGGGGCTAGCGGGAGGCAAGAGACCCAGTACTTC
>TRBJ2-5|NA|TRBV10-3|many
CAISESAGDETQYF
TGTGCCATCAGTGAGTCGGCAGGGGATGAGACCCAGTACTTC
>TRBJ2-7|TRBD2|TRBV15|NA
CATGQAGASYEQYF
TGTGCCACCGGTCAGGCGGGAGCCTCCTACGAGCAGTACTTC
>TRBJ1-1|NA|TRBV14|many
CASSQEGGYAEAFF
TGTGCCAGCAGCCAAGAGGGGGGATACGCTGAAGCTTTCTTT
>TRBJ2-5|TRBD2|TRBV7-8|NA
CASSLELAEKETQYF
TGTGCCAGCAGCTTAGAACTAGCGGAGAAAGAGACCCAGTACTTC
>TRBJ1-1|NA|TRBV30|NA
CAWSERTEAFF
TGTGCCTGGAGCGAAAGGACTGAAGCTTTCTTT
>TRBJ1-6|NA|TRBV6-1|NA
CASSRGNSPLHF
TGTGCCAGCAGCCGGGGGAATTCACCCCTCCACTTT
>TRBJ1-6|TRBD1|TRBV6-5|many
CASSWGTGPNSPLHF
TGTGCCAGCAGTTGGGGGACAGGCCCGAATTCACCCCTCCACTTT
>TRBJ1-5|TRBD1|TRBV6-5|many
CASKETGGQPQHF
TGTGCCAGCAAAGAGACAGGGGGTCAGCCCCAGCATTTT
>TRBJ1-2|NA|TRBV18|NA
CASSPSDTRGYTF
TGTGCCAGCTCACCGTCGGATACTAGGGGCTACACCTTC
>TRBJ2-5|TRBD2|TRBV7-9|NA
CASSPSSETSGRVTQYF
TGTGCCAGCAGCCCTAGTAGCGAAACTAGCGGGAGGGTGACCCAGTACTTC
>TRBJ2-5|NA|TRBV5-1|many
CASGWTVQETQYF
TGCGCCAGCGGCTGGACGGTGCAAGAGACCCAGTACTTC
>TRBJ1-1|NA|TRBV20-1|NA
CSASQGTEAFF
TGCAGTGCGTCACAGGGAACTGAAGCTTTCTTT
>TRBJ1-2|NA|TRBV7-3|many
CASSPGQGADTANYGYTF
TGTGCCAGCAGCCCAGGCCAGGGTGCGGATACAGCTAACTATGGCTACACCTTC
>TRBJ2-5|TRBD1|TRBV7-8|few
CASSLAGTGETQYF
TGTGCCAGCAGCTTAGCCGGGACAGGGGAGACCCAGTACTTC
>TRBJ1-2|TRBD1|TRBV28|NA
CASSGQGRNYGYTF
TGTGCCAGCAGTGGACAGGGTCGGAACTATGGCTACACCTTC